The sample holds a few counts of the clone carrying this TCR beta chain. Its antigen is still unknown. A single record per CDR3 protein comes from TCRdb applying MiXCR to the 5' RACE reads. The table has roughly 310,000 distinct CDR3 sequences, 15% to 20% seen once. Germline lookup yields CDR1 MGHDK and CDR2 SYGVNS. The V gene lost 5 bases and the J gene lost 6 bases, with 15 bases spanning the gap. The CDR3 contains 14 residues. This entry is derived from a study of T-cell memory formation after mild COVID-19. Study-wide background: Largely donor-specific sequence clusters came from a couple of donors. Study-level results: The study found balanced CD4/CD8 in clones contracting day 15 to 85 and a CD4+ lean in later expanders. Pre-infection memory contained some responding clones, which suggested that cross-reactive memory had joined. CD8+ contracting clones occupied EMRA, while CD4+ ones occupied mainly CM and EM.

Sample: PBMCs or a T cell subset sorted from them (not recorded which). The V call is TRBV25-1, the J call TRBJ2-3; D is perhaps TRBD1 (7 bases). The source is a young man who had mild COVID-19 (a few samples of this study predate the infection). Cell type and time point are not known. CDR3 coding DNA: TGTGCCAGCAGTCCTTGGGCAGGGGGGGATACGCAGTATTTT. This codes for CASSPWAGGDTQYF.